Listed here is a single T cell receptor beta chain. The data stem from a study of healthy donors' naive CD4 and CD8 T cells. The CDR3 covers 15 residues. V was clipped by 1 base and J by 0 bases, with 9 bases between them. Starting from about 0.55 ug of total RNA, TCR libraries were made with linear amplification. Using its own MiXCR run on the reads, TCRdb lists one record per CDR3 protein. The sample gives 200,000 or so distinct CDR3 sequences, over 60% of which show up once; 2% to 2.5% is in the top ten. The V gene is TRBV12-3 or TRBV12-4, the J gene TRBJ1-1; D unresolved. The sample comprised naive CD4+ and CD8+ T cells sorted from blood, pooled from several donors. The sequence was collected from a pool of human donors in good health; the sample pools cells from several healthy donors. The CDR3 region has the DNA TGTGCCAGCAGTTTAGAGGCGGAGATGAACACTGAAGCTTTCTTT. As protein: CASSLEAEMNTEAFF.